This T cell receptor beta chain was sequenced during a study of blood T cell repertoires in COVID-19. This CDR3 region has 17 residues. Trimming left V 0 bases short and J 2 bases short, with 12 bases between. Germline CDR1 and CDR2: SGHRS and YFSETQ. Assay used: immunoSEQ multiplex PCR; TCRdb lists only in-frame clones, some missing. The sample includes roughly 120,000 clones, 75% to 90% of them seen just once. J is TRBJ1-6 and V is TRBV5-1; D call uncertain. The receptor was isolated from a human donor in a cohort sampled during active COVID-19. The sequenced sample consisted of peripheral blood. The CDR3 region has the DNA TGCGCCAGCAGCTTGGAGGTAGGAAGCGCCTATAATTCACCCCTCCACTTT. The encoded protein is CASSLEVGSAYNSPLHF.